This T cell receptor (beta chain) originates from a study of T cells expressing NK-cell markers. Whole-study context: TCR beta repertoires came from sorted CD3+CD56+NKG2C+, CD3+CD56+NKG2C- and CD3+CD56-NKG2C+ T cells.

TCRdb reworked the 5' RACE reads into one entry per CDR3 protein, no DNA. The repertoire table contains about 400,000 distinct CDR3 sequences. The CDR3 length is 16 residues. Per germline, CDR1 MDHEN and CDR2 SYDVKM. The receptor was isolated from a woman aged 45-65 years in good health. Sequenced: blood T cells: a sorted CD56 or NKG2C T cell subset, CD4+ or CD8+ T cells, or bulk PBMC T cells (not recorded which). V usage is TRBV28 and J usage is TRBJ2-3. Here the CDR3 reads CASSLRVGLATDTQYF.